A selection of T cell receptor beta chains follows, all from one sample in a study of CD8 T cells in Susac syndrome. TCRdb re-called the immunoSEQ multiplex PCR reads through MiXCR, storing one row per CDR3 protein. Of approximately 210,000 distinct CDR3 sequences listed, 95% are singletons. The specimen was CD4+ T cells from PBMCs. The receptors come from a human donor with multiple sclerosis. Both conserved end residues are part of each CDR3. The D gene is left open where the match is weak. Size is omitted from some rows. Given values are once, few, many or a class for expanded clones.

CSVQTGTTWGETQYF	TGCAGCGTACAAACCGGGACCACCTGGGGAGAGACCCAGTACTTC	-	-	15	TRBV29-1	TRBJ2-5
CASSLTASQGAYEQYF	TGTGCCAGCAGCTTAACGGCTAGCCAGGGGGCATACGAGCAGTACTTC	TRBD1	-	16	TRBV7-3	TRBJ2-7
CAWSATREKLFF	TGTGCCTGGAGTGCTACGCGTGAAAAACTGTTTTTT	-	-	12	TRBV30	TRBJ1-4
CASSTRGARRFF	TGTGCCAGTAGTACCCGGGGGGCACGACGGTTCTTC	-	once	12	TRBV19	TRBJ2-1
CASSGLDRYYEQYF	TGTGCCAGTAGTGGGCTGGACAGGTACTACGAGCAGTACTTC	TRBD1	-	14	TRBV19	TRBJ2-7
CASSATGPANYGYTF	TGTGCCAGCAGCGCTACAGGCCCCGCTAACTATGGCTACACCTTC	-	-	15	TRBV2	TRBJ1-2
CASSLGLFNQPQHF	TGCGCCAGCAGCCTGGGACTGTTCAATCAGCCCCAGCATTTT	-	-	14	TRBV4-1	TRBJ1-5
CASSQDRLVYEQYF	TGTGCCAGCAGCCAAGATCGACTAGTCTACGAGCAGTACTTC	-	-	14	TRBV3-1	TRBJ2-7
CATSRGTTSGGTYEQYF	TGTGCCACCAGCAGGGGAACGACTAGCGGGGGGACCTACGAGCAGTACTTC	TRBD2	once	17	TRBV15	TRBJ2-7
CASSQGSPPYEQYF	TGCGCCAGCAGCCAAGGATCGCCCCCCTACGAGCAGTACTTC	-	-	14	TRBV4-1	TRBJ2-7
CSARQGEEKLFF	TGCAGTGCTAGACAGGGGGAGGAAAAACTGTTTTTT	TRBD1	-	12	TRBV20-1	TRBJ1-4